Listed here is a single TCR beta chain. Many counts were recorded for this clonotype. The clone's antigen remains unknown. Base qualities are not provided; no much larger clone lies one nucleotide away. The treatment or condition label of this sample denotes: allogeneic hematopoietic cell transplantation with graft depleted of TCRalphabeta T cells and CD19 B cells. The children who served as transplant recipients had been given grafts of TCRalphabeta/CD19-depleted allogeneic hematopoietic cells. Library method: PCR. The data were produced on an Illumina HiSeq 2500. To normalize quantification of the TCRbeta repertoire, the TCR libraries were built with molecular barcoding that relied on unique molecular identifiers. TCRdb took the public reads, trimmed them with fastp at Q25, ran MiXCR for clone calling and kept in-frame beta chains. Every CDR3 protein is listed once, alongside the most common genes and DNA of its rows. For this sample the table gives 90,000 to 120,000 distinct CDR3 sequences, of which approximately 6.6% were detected only once. The ten largest clones add up to roughly 24% of the sample.

The data derive from a study of T-cell reconstitution after alpha-beta-depleted transplantation in children (dated by TCRdb to 2016 to 2017). In terms of the full investigation: Using TCR repertoire profiling, the study quantitatively followed how T-cell immune reconstitution unfolded in children after TCRalphabeta/CD19-depleted allogeneic hematopoietic cell transplantation. General findings and caveats noted by the study authors: Hyperexpanded clone frequencies declined over subsequent months; after one year, T-cell counts and TCRbeta diversity were mostly attributed to newly produced T cells. The apparently early recovery of alphabetaT-cell counts about two months after transplant reportedly depended on only several hundred rapidly expanded clones that came from non-depleted graft cells. The high TCRbeta diversity at day 60 in some patients was ascribed to recipient T cells and intrathymic progenitors that had survived conditioning.

The CDR3 contains 16 residues, cysteine and phenylalanine counted. The kept DNA is CDR3 alone, 48 bases in frame from the first base. Compared with germline, V lacks 5 bases and J lacks 3 bases; bases without a gene match: 9. For CDR1 and CDR2, the germline V gene lists MNHNS and SASEGT. The source material was PBMCs, mostly from graft donor cells, sampled 360 days after TCRalphabeta/CD19-depleted stem cell transplant. This clonotype originated in a male patient between 2 and 15 years old who had a stem cell transplant for acute lymphoblastic leukemia, so the T cells may come from the graft donor. Rearrangement joined TRBV6-1 to TRBJ2-3; 9 central nucleotides agree with TRBD1. The DNA sequence follows: TGTGCCAGCAGTCCCTTGGACAGGGGACGAACAGATACGCAGTATTTT. Its protein reads: CASSPLDRGRTDTQYF.